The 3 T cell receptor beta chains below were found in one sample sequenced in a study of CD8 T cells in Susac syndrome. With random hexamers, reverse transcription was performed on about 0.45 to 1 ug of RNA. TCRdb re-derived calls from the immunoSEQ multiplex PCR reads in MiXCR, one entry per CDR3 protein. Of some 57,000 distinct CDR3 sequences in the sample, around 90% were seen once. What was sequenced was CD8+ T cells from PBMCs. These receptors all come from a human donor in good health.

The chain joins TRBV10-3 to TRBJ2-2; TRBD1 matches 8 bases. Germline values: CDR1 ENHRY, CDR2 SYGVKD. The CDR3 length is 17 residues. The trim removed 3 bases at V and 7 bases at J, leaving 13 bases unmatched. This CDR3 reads CAISDPRQGILVGELFF. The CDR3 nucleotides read TGTGCCATCAGTGATCCCAGACAGGGGATCTTGGTCGGGGAGCTGTTTTTT.

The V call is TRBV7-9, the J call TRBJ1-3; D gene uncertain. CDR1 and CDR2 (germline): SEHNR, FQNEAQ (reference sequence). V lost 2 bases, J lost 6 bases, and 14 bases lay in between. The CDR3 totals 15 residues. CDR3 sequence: CASSLMGSAQNTIYF. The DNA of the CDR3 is TGTGCCAGCAGCTTAATGGGATCCGCCCAAAACACCATATATTTT.

CDR3 amino acids: CSVEIAGVFEETQYF. CDR3 bases: TGCAGCGTTGAAATAGCGGGGGTTTTTGAAGAGACCCAGTACTTC. The chain is built from TRBV29-1 and TRBJ2-5; 9 bases agree with TRBD2. CDR1 is SQVTM and CDR2 is ANQGSEA in the germline V gene. The CDR3 totals 15 residues. J was trimmed by 3 bases and V by 2 bases; bases with no gene match: 7.